This T cell receptor beta chain was documented in a study of regulatory T cells in long-lasting Graves disease. The V gene's germline CDR1 is SEHNR and CDR2 FQNEAQ (reference sequence). This CDR3 comprises 15 residues. V lost 2 bases to trimming and J lost 5 bases, with 15 bases between them. Sequencing libraries for TCR beta were prepared with iRepertoire HTBI primers and Arm-PCR of CDR3 regions. In the source study's methods: Overall, samples carried around 60 TRBV and some 15 TRBJ segments. TCRdb re-analysed the multiplex PCR reads in MiXCR, keeping a single row per CDR3 protein. TCRdb, not the authors, supplied the V and J calls. The sample consists of about 660,000 distinct CDR3 sequences, about 30% of them appearing once. Time point specified: persistent/refractory GD, antithyroid drugs over 5 years with positive TRAb. Generation of the TCR library employed RNA extracted from PBMCs.

This TCR derives from a female donor with Graves disease. The sample here was peripheral blood mononuclear cells (PBMCs), taken when the disease was refractory, from a patient treated with antithyroid drugs. The rearrangement joins TRBV7-9 to TRBJ2-5; D is perhaps TRBD2 (5 bases). CDR3 in amino acids: CASSLLLGRGETQYF. The DNA of the CDR3 is TGTGCCAGCAGCTTACTTCTTGGAAGAGGGGAGACCCAGTACTTC. Supplemented by reference TRBV7-9 and TRBJ2-5, the full variable domain reads DTGVSQNPRHKITKRGQNVTFRCDPISEHNRLYWYRQTLGQGPEFLTYFQNEAQLEKSRLLSDRFSAERPKGSFSTLEIQRTEQGDSAMYLCASSLLLGRGETQYFGPGTRLLVL.